This T cell receptor (beta chain) appears in the sequencing data of a study of beta chain features in type 1 diabetes. As concerns this clone: The target antigen is unknown.

Study-wide findings and caveats: TCRB repertoires of naive, central memory and Treg cells appeared more similar among patients than among healthy donors.

Every bit of the isolated RNA underwent reverse transcription, so sequencing read expressed TCRB transcripts. Produced via immunoSEQ multiplex PCR; TCRdb's table is partial and in-frame only. Altogether some 60,000 clones are present, roughly 60% being singletons, with the ten largest covering roughly 2%. This sequence originates from a woman aged 18-29 years in good health. The sample consisted of Tregs from blood.

The CDR3 bases are TGTGCCAGCAGCTCTCGGGAGATGGCCTACAATGAGCAGTTCTTC. Its translation is CASSSREMAYNEQFF. The V call is TRBV7-9, the J call TRBJ2-1; tentative D call: TRBD2 (6 bases). Trimming removed 4 bases from V and 2 bases from J, with 12 bases in between. The CDR3 is 15 amino acids. Per the germline V gene, CDR1 is SEHNR and CDR2 is FQNEAQ (reference sequence). The full variable domain, its missing parts supplied by reference TRBV7-9 and TRBJ2-1, is DTGVSQNPRHKITKRGQNVTFRCDPISEHNRLYWYRQTLGQGPEFLTYFQNEAQLEKSRLLSDRFSAERPKGSFSTLEIQRTEQGDSAMYLCASSSREMAYNEQFFGPGTRLTVL.